This entry describes one TCR beta chain. Per the study methods: Quantification of nucleated cells was approximated via reference gene primer amplification. The table came from immunoSEQ multiplex PCR; TCRdb's copy has only in-frame clones and leaves some out. The V and J calls and clone size were taken over from that table, and D and trimming were inferred from the DNA. The profile covers roughly 34,000 clones, with approximately 80% appearing a single time and around 30% taken by the ten largest. The data stem from a study of blood T cell repertoires in COVID-19. Study overall: COVID-19 samples, acute and convalescent, were from the United States, Italy and Spain. PBMCs, B-cell-depleted T cells, or T cells were the source of the cDNA or gDNA that made up the material.

Trimming took 6 bases from V and 6 from J; bases not matched to a gene: 5. Germline V gives CDR1 MDHEN, CDR2 SYDVKM. The CDR3 extends over 14 amino acids. The receptor comes from a man older than 75 with acute or convalescent COVID-19. This rearrangement joins TRBV28 to TRBJ1-4; 9 nucleotides match TRBD1. Sequencing used peripheral blood. CDR3 sequence reads: CASSLTGGYEKLFF. CDR3 bases: TGTGCCAGCAGCCTTACAGGGGGCTATGAAAAACTGTTTTTT.